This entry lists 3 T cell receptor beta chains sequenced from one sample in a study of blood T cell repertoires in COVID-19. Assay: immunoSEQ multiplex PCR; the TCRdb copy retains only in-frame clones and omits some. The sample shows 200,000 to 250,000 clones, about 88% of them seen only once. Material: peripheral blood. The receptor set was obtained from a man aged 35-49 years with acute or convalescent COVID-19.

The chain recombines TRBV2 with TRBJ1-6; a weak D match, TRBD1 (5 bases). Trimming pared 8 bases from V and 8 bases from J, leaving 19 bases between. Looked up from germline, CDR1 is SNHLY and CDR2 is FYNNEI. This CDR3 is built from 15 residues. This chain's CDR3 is CASVYDQGGYSPLHF. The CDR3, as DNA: TGTGCCAGCGTTTATGACCAGGGAGGGTATTCACCCCTCCACTTT.

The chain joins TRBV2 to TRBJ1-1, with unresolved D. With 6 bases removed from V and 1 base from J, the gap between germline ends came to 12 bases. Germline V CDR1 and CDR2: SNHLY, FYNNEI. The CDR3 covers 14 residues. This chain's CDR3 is CASRQDGENTEAFF. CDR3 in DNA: TGTGCCAGCAGGCAAGACGGGGAGAACACTGAAGCTTTCTTT.

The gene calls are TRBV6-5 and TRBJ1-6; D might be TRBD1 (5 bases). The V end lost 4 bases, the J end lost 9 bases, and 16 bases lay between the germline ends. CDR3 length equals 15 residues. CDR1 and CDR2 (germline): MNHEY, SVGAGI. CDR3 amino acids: CASSSREVGTSPLHF. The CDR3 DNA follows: TGTGCCAGCAGTTCCCGGGAGGTGGGGACTTCACCCCTCCACTTT.